These 26 T cell receptor beta chains came from one sample sequenced in a study of tumor-infiltrating lymphocytes in localized non-small cell lung cancer. Produced via immunoSEQ multiplex PCR; TCRdb's table is partial and in-frame only. The sample yields about 8,900 clones, 65% to 70% seen once. The specimen sequenced was uninvolved lung tissue not adjacent to the tumor. Receptors were obtained from a human donor with non-small cell lung cancer.

The sample holds one count of this clone. This sequence joins TRBV28 and TRBJ1-1, with D possibly matching TRBD1 (5 bases). The ends were cut back, 8 bases at V and 5 bases at J, with 18 bases in the middle. The CDR3 runs to 14 residues. Germline values: CDR1 MDHEN, CDR2 SYDVKM. The chain's CDR3 is CASGPGGAWTEAFF. CDR3 coding DNA: TGTGCCAGCGGGCCGGGAGGGGCGTGGACTGAAGCTTTCTTT. Full variable domain (outside the CDR3, taken from reference TRBV28 and TRBJ1-1): DVKVTQSSRYLVKRTGEKVFLECVQDMDHENMFWYRQDPGLGLRLIYFSYDVKMKEKGDIPEGYSVSREKKERFSLILESASTNQTSMYLCASGPGGAWTEAFFGQGTRLTVV.

The chain carries TRBV7-9 and TRBJ2-5; D is perhaps TRBD1 or TRBD2 (5 bases each). This CDR3 contains 14 residues. Germline assignment: CDR1 SEHNR and CDR2 FQNEAQ (reference sequence). Trimming stripped 0 bases from V and 5 bases from J, with 10 bases between. The chain's CDR3 is CASSLAGVGETQYF. The CDR3 DNA reads as TGTGCCAGCAGCTTAGCGGGGGTTGGGGAGACCCAGTACTTC.

By its share, this clone is large. This sequence joins TRBV19 and TRBJ2-2; weak D call: TRBD1 (6 bases). Trimming shortened V by 10 bases and J by 4 bases, and 16 bases separated the two germline ends. The CDR3 extends over 14 amino acids. Germline CDR1 reads LNHDA; CDR2 reads SQIVND (reference sequence). The DNA of the CDR3 is TGTGCCACCCGACAGGTCCCCAGCACCGGGGAGCTGTTTTTT. Residues: CATRQVPSTGELFF.

This CDR3 is CASSQEIGDLSTDTQYF. The CDR3, as DNA: TGTGCCAGCAGCCAAGAGATTGGGGATCTGAGCACAGATACGCAGTATTTT. V usage is TRBV4-2 and J usage is TRBJ2-3; D is undetermined. V lost 0 bases to trimming and J lost 0 bases, with 13 bases between them. The V gene's germline CDR1 is LGHNA and CDR2 YNFKEQ. The CDR3 extends over 17 amino acids.

This clone appeared once. The chain combines TRBV6-5 with TRBJ2-7; D unclear. Trimming shortened V by 0 bases and J by 2 bases, and 11 bases separated the two germline ends. Germline CDR1 and CDR2: MNHEY and SVGAGI. This CDR3 spans 15 amino acids. CDR3 DNA: TGTGCCAGCAGTTACTCGATAGCTACACCCTACGAGCAGTACTTC. Encoded protein: CASSYSIATPYEQYF.

J is TRBJ1-1 and V is TRBV28; D possibly corresponds to TRBD1 (5 bases). Germline V lookup: CDR1 MDHEN, CDR2 SYDVKM. Trimming left V 7 bases short and J 0 bases short, with 9 bases between. The CDR3 has 13 amino acids. The CDR3 region has the DNA TGTGCCAGCATGCGGGGCTTGAACACTGAAGCTTTCTTT. Amino acids: CASMRGLNTEAFF.

This chain links TRBV4-3 with TRBJ2-3; tentative D call: TRBD2 (6 bases). The CDR3 loop spans 16 amino acids. The V gene lost 0 bases and the J gene lost 0 bases, with 10 bases spanning the gap. Germline loops: CDR1 LGHNA, CDR2 YSLEER. As DNA, the CDR3 is TGCGCCAGCAGCCAAGATGGGAGGACTAGCACAGATACGCAGTATTTT. Protein product: CASSQDGRTSTDTQYF.

This chain joins TRBV28 and TRBJ1-1, with D possibly TRBD1 on 6 matching bases. Trimming cost V 3 bases and J 0 bases, with 17 bases left between them. Germline CDR1 is MDHEN and CDR2 is SYDVKM. The CDR3 extends over 17 amino acids. The CDR3 DNA sequence: TGTGCCAGCAGTTTGGACAGAACAGGGTCTATGAACACTGAAGCTTTCTTT. It is translated as CASSLDRTGSMNTEAFF.

The chain joins TRBV2 to TRBJ1-3, with a tentative D call TRBD1 (6 bases). V gave up 8 bases and J gave up 5 bases, with 13 bases separating them. This CDR3 spans 13 amino acids. The V gene's germline CDR1 is SNHLY and CDR2 FYNNEI. CDR3 bases: TGTGCCAGCTCCCGGGACATACGAAACACCATATATTTT. The encoded protein is CASSRDIRNTIYF.

The rearrangement uses TRBV2 and TRBJ2-6; D unresolved. CDR1 and CDR2 (germline): SNHLY, FYNNEI. The CDR3 spans 13 residues. Trimming took 7 bases from V and 0 from J, leaving 4 bases between them. The CDR3 protein is CASMSSGANVLTF. The CDR3 bases are TGTGCCAGCATGAGCTCTGGGGCCAACGTCCTGACTTTC.

The chain carries TRBV5-1 and TRBJ2-7, with TRBD2 as a possible D gene (6 bases). Trimming stripped 6 bases from V and 6 bases from J, with 22 bases between. Per the germline V gene, CDR1 is SGHRS and CDR2 is YFSETQ. The CDR3 length is 15 residues. The CDR3 sequence is CASKVSEGGLAEQYF. The CDR3 nucleotides read TGCGCCAGCAAGGTGTCGGAGGGCGGGTTGGCCGAGCAGTACTTC.

This sequence joins TRBV10-2 and TRBJ2-7; no firm D call. Germline CDR1 and CDR2: WSHSY and SAAADI. The V end was cut by 5 bases, the J end by 2 bases, with 7 bases between. The CDR3 has 12 amino acids. The CDR3: CASSRVAYEQYF. In nucleotides, the CDR3 is TGCGCCAGCAGTCGAGTGGCCTACGAGCAGTACTTC.

The V and J genes are TRBV6-1 and TRBJ2-6, with unresolved D. Germline V gives CDR1 MNHNS, CDR2 SASEGT. This CDR3 comprises 13 residues. The V gene lost 8 bases and the J gene lost 0 bases, with 5 bases spanning the gap. In DNA, the CDR3 is TGTGCCAGCGAAGGCTCTGGGGCCAACGTCCTGACTTTC. Residues: CASEGSGANVLTF.

This chain connects TRBV7-9 to TRBJ1-2; D is undetermined. Trimming pared 5 bases from V and 7 bases from J, leaving 14 bases between. Per the germline V gene, CDR1 is SEHNR and CDR2 is FQNEAQ (reference sequence). The length of the CDR3 is 13 residues. The CDR3 sequence: CASSQDPRVGYTF. CDR3 in DNA: TGTGCCAGCAGCCAAGATCCCCGCGTTGGCTACACCTTC.

The chain links TRBV4-3 to TRBJ1-3, with 7 bases that match TRBD1. V was pared by 0 bases and J by 2 bases, with 10 bases of the junction left unmatched. Germline CDR1 is LGHNA and CDR2 is YSLEER. The CDR3 has 18 residues. CDR3: CASSQDWADRAPGNTIYF. For the CDR3, the DNA is TGCGCCAGCAGCCAAGATTGGGCTGACAGGGCCCCTGGAAACACCATATATTTT.

The rearrangement uses TRBV11-2 and TRBJ2-1; D unresolved. Trimming took 4 bases from V and 15 from J, leaving 16 bases between them. Per germline, CDR1 SGHAT and CDR2 FQNNGV. The CDR3 runs to 12 residues. The CDR3 DNA sequence: TGTGCCAGCAGCTCAAGGGCCCTCGACGCGTTCTTC. Translating it yields CASSSRALDAFF.

J is TRBJ2-7 and V is TRBV19, with a possible D match to TRBD2 (6 bases). The ends were cut back, 2 bases at V and 6 bases at J, with 11 bases in the middle. The CDR3 consists of 13 residues. Germline V gene lookup returns CDR1 LNHDA and CDR2 SQIVND (reference sequence). The CDR3 sequence: CASSIRRGGEQYF. The CDR3 bases are TGTGCCAGTAGTATACGGCGGGGAGGCGAGCAGTACTTC.

This clone was detected only a few times. The chain links TRBV7-8 to TRBJ2-5, with D perhaps given as TRBD1 or TRBD2 (6 bases each). Germline loops: CDR1 SGHVS, CDR2 FQNEAQ. V was shortened by 2 bases and J by 3 bases, with 13 bases between the two germline ends. This CDR3 region has 15 residues. The CDR3 coding sequence is TGTGCCAGCAGCTTAAATAGGGGGGAAAAAGAGACCCAGTACTTC. Its translation: CASSLNRGEKETQYF. The complete variable domain, with remaining parts taken from reference TRBV7-8 and TRBJ2-5, reads GAGVSQSPRYKVAKRGQDVALRCDPISGHVSLFWYQQALGQGPEFLTYFQNEAQLDKSGLPSDRFFAERPEGSVSTLKIQRTQQEDSAVYLCASSLNRGEKETQYFGPGTRLLVL.

This clone has just one count. This chain uses TRBV19 with TRBJ1-5; D unresolved. The CDR3 totals 14 residues. CDR1 is LNHDA and CDR2 is SQIVND in the germline V gene (reference sequence). With 4 bases removed from V and 3 bases from J, the gap between germline ends came to 10 bases. CDR3 region: CASSRGVSNQPQHF. The DNA of the CDR3 is TGTGCCAGTAGTAGAGGCGTTTCCAATCAGCCCCAGCATTTT.

The chain is built from TRBV5-1 and TRBJ2-2; 9 positions agree with TRBD1. The CDR3 is made up of 16 amino acids. Germline V gives CDR1 SGHRS, CDR2 YFSETQ. The J segment lost 5 bases and the V segment lost 7 bases, leaving 12 bases of the junction unmatched. CDR3 region: CASFFEWTGETGELFF. In nucleotides, the CDR3 is TGCGCCAGCTTCTTTGAATGGACAGGGGAGACCGGGGAGCTGTTTTTT.

J is TRBJ2-7 and V is TRBV4-3; 9 positions match TRBD1. The CDR3 contains 15 residues. The germline CDR1 and CDR2 sequences are LGHNA and YSLEER. V trimming: 1 base; J trimming: 1 base; junction bases outside the gene matches: 2. CDR3 nucleotide sequence: TGCGCCAGCAGCCAAGGGACAGGGGATTCCTACGAGCAGTACTTC. Residues: CASSQGTGDSYEQYF.

The chain joins TRBV30 to TRBJ2-3; the match to TRBD2 covers 8 bases. CDR3 length: 14 amino acids. Germline CDR1 is GTSNPN and CDR2 is SVGIG (reference sequence). V trimming: 4 bases; J trimming: 1 base; junction bases outside the gene matches: 4. Here the CDR3 DNA reads TGTGCCTGGACCCAAGCGGGAGGCACAGATACGCAGTATTTT. It encodes CAWTQAGGTDTQYF.

The CDR3 spells CASRGLVGTGANVLTF. The CDR3 DNA is TGTGCCAGCAGGGGGCTAGTGGGGACCGGGGCCAACGTCCTGACTTTC. The rearrangement uses TRBV2 and TRBJ2-6, with D possibly being TRBD1 or TRBD2 (5 bases each). The CDR3 contains 16 residues. Germline V gene lookup returns CDR1 SNHLY and CDR2 FYNNEI. The V end was cut by 6 bases, the J end by 4 bases, with 16 bases between.

This clone turned up a few times. V usage is TRBV28 and J usage is TRBJ2-7; 9 bases are shared with TRBD2. CDR1 and CDR2 (germline): MDHEN, SYDVKM. The CDR3 loop spans 13 amino acids. Unmatched junction bases numbered 7, after V lost 7 bases and J lost 6 bases. This CDR3 reads CASTRLADAEQYF. The CDR3 nucleotides read TGTGCCAGCACTCGACTAGCGGATGCCGAGCAGTACTTC.

The V call is TRBV10-3, the J call TRBJ1-1; a possible D gene is TRBD1 (5 bases). This CDR3 spans 15 amino acids. The V gene's germline CDR1 is ENHRY and CDR2 SYGVKD. The germline V and J ends were trimmed by 3 bases and 1 base, with 12 bases remaining between them. For the CDR3, the DNA is TGTGCCATCAGTGAAGGGGCAGGGTCGAACACTGAAGCTTTCTTT. Its translation: CAISEGAGSNTEAFF.

This clone was detected only once. The chain couples TRBV6-5 to TRBJ1-2; 8 nucleotides line up with TRBD1. Per the germline V gene, CDR1 is MNHEY and CDR2 is SVGAGI. The V segment lost 5 bases and the J segment 4 bases; nucleotides outside the gene matches: 3. The CDR3 is made up of 13 amino acids. The CDR3 here is CASSGTGGYGYTF. CDR3 bases: TGTGCCAGCAGTGGGACAGGAGGCTATGGCTACACCTTC.